This is a list of T cell receptor beta chains from one sample in a study of T-cell memory formation after mild COVID-19. From the 5' RACE reads, TCRdb called clonotypes with MiXCR, one entry per CDR3 protein. The sample yields 550,000 to 600,000 distinct CDR3 sequences, around 16% seen once. Sequenced input: PBMCs or a T cell subset sorted from them (not recorded which). Receptors originate from an adult woman who had mild COVID-19 (a few samples of this study predate the infection). Cell type and time point are not known. Each CDR3 is given with its conserved first and last residue. D genes are given only for firm matches. For some rows the clone size is stated as once, few or many, or as a class when expanded; others skip it.

clone size	D gene	V gene	J gene	CDR3 DNA	CDR3 protein
-	-	TRBV13	TRBJ2-5	TGTGCCAGCAGCCGAAAGGGAACCCAAGAGACCCAGTACTTC	CASSRKGTQETQYF
-	-	TRBV5-6	TRBJ1-2	TGTGCCAGCAGCTTGGGGGCCGGCAGGGGCTATGGCTACACCTTC	CASSLGAGRGYGYTF
-	-	TRBV5-1	TRBJ1-1	TGCGCCAGCAGCGCCGCAGGGGTTGGGTCTTTCTTT	CASSAAGVGSFF
-	TRBD2	TRBV10-3	TRBJ2-7	TGTGCCATCAGCCCCATCGGGACTAGCGGGTACGAGCAGTACTTC	CAISPIGTSGYEQYF
few	-	TRBV12-3/TRBV12-4	TRBJ2-7	TGTGCCAGCAGTTCCCTAAAAGGCTACCCCTTCTACGAGCAGTACTTC	CASSSLKGYPFYEQYF
-	-	TRBV7-6	TRBJ2-2	TGTGCCAGCAGCGCCGGCGCGCCTCCGAACACCGGGGAGCTGTTTTTT	CASSAGAPPNTGELFF
few	-	TRBV6-1	TRBJ1-5	TGTGCCAGCAGTGTATATTTCGGGCAGTTTAGCAATCAGCCCCAGCATTTT	CASSVYFGQFSNQPQHF
-	-	TRBV3-1	TRBJ2-7	TGTGCCAGCAGCCAAGGACAGATCGCCTACGAGCAGTACTTC	CASSQGQIAYEQYF
-	-	TRBV9	TRBJ1-1	TGTGCCAGCAGCGAAACTTCCACCGATGAGAACACTGAAGCTTTCTTT	CASSETSTDENTEAFF
-	TRBD1	TRBV5-1	TRBJ1-2	TGCGCCAGCAGCTCACCGCGGGACAGCTTTTATAAAGGGGCTAACTATGGCTACACCTTC	CASSSPRDSFYKGANYGYTF
-	TRBD2	TRBV20-1	TRBJ2-1	TGCAGTGCTAGATCGCGCCCGGGACTAGCAATGGGGGATGAGCAGTTCTTC	CSARSRPGLAMGDEQFF
few	-	TRBV4-1	TRBJ2-7	TGCGCCAGCAGCCAGGGGTCAGGGGAGCAGTACTTC	CASSQGSGEQYF
-	-	TRBV4-3	TRBJ2-2	TGCGCCAGCAGCCACAGGGAAGCCGGGGAGCTGTTTTTT	CASSHREAGELFF
-	-	TRBV27	TRBJ1-2	TGTGCCAGCAGTTTATCCGCCCCGTTTCGTGGCTACACCTTC	CASSLSAPFRGYTF
many	TRBD1	TRBV12-3/TRBV12-4	TRBJ1-3	TGTGCCAGCAACCCGACAGGGGAGGCTGGAAACACCATATATTTT	CASNPTGEAGNTIYF
few	-	TRBV20-1	TRBJ2-3	TGCAGTGCCCCACGGGGGGCTGAATATACGCAGTATTTT	CSAPRGAEYTQYF
-	TRBD1	TRBV4-2	TRBJ2-4	TGTGCCAGCAGCCAAGACAGGGGGCCCATTCAGTACTTC	CASSQDRGPIQYF
few	-	TRBV6-5	TRBJ2-7	TGTGCCAGCAGTTATTTTCGGGGGTACGAGCAGTACTTC	CASSYFRGYEQYF
-	-	TRBV19	TRBJ1-2	TGTGCCAGCGCTACAGGGTACTATGGCTACACCTTC	CASATGYYGYTF
-	TRBD2	TRBV7-8	TRBJ2-5	TGTGCCAGCAGCCAGGGACTAGCGGGGAGACACCAAGAGACCCAGTACTTC	CASSQGLAGRHQETQYF
few	-	TRBV7-2	TRBJ2-3	TGTGCCAGCCGACTAATTTCAGATACGCAGTATTTT	CASRLISDTQYF
few	-	TRBV7-2	TRBJ2-1	TGTGCCAGCAGCTCGCTTCCAGGGTACAATGAGCAGTTCTTC	CASSSLPGYNEQFF
-	-	TRBV10-3	TRBJ1-1	TGTGCCATCAGTAACCTAAGGACTGAAGCTTTCTTT	CAISNLRTEAFF
-	TRBD2	TRBV9	TRBJ2-3	TGTGCCAGCAGTCGGGGGGATCCTAGCACAGATACGCAGTATTTT	CASSRGDPSTDTQYF
many	-	TRBV7-6	TRBJ2-1	TGTGCCAGCAGCTTAGACGGGAGCTACAATGAGCAGTTCTTC	CASSLDGSYNEQFF
many	-	TRBV5-1	TRBJ2-1	TGCGCCAGCAGCGCTAGCCGAAACTACAATGAGCAGTTCTTC	CASSASRNYNEQFF
few	-	TRBV3-1	TRBJ1-3	TGTGCCAGCAGCCAAGACGTTATCTCTGGAAACACCATATATTTT	CASSQDVISGNTIYF
few	-	TRBV4-3	TRBJ2-2	TGCGCCAGCAGCCAAGATCTCGCAAGGGTGGGGCGAACCGGGGAGCTGTTTTTT	CASSQDLARVGRTGELFF
few	-	TRBV30	TRBJ1-5	TGTGCCTGGACCGCAGGCGGAAATCAGCCCCAGCATTTT	CAWTAGGNQPQHF
few	-	TRBV5-6	TRBJ2-4	TGTGCCAGCAGCTTGGTGCGCGGAACTAGAGCCAAAAACATTCAGTACTTC	CASSLVRGTRAKNIQYF
few	TRBD2	TRBV3-1	TRBJ2-7	TGTGCCAGCAGCCAAGGACTAGCTGAAGACGAGCAGTACTTC	CASSQGLAEDEQYF
-	TRBD2	TRBV20-1	TRBJ2-6	TGCAGTGCTGGACTAGCCGGCTACTCTGGGGCCAACGTCCTGACTTTC	CSAGLAGYSGANVLTF
-	-	TRBV7-9	TRBJ2-7	TGTGCCAGCAGCCCCGTCCTAACGGGGGAGCAGTACTTC	CASSPVLTGEQYF
few	-	TRBV12-3/TRBV12-4	TRBJ1-2	TGTGCCAGCAGTTTTTCCCGGGATGGCTACACCTTC	CASSFSRDGYTF
few	-	TRBV4-2	TRBJ1-1	TGTGCCAGCAGCCAAGAGCCGAGGGCGGGGGATACTGAAGCTTTCTTT	CASSQEPRAGDTEAFF